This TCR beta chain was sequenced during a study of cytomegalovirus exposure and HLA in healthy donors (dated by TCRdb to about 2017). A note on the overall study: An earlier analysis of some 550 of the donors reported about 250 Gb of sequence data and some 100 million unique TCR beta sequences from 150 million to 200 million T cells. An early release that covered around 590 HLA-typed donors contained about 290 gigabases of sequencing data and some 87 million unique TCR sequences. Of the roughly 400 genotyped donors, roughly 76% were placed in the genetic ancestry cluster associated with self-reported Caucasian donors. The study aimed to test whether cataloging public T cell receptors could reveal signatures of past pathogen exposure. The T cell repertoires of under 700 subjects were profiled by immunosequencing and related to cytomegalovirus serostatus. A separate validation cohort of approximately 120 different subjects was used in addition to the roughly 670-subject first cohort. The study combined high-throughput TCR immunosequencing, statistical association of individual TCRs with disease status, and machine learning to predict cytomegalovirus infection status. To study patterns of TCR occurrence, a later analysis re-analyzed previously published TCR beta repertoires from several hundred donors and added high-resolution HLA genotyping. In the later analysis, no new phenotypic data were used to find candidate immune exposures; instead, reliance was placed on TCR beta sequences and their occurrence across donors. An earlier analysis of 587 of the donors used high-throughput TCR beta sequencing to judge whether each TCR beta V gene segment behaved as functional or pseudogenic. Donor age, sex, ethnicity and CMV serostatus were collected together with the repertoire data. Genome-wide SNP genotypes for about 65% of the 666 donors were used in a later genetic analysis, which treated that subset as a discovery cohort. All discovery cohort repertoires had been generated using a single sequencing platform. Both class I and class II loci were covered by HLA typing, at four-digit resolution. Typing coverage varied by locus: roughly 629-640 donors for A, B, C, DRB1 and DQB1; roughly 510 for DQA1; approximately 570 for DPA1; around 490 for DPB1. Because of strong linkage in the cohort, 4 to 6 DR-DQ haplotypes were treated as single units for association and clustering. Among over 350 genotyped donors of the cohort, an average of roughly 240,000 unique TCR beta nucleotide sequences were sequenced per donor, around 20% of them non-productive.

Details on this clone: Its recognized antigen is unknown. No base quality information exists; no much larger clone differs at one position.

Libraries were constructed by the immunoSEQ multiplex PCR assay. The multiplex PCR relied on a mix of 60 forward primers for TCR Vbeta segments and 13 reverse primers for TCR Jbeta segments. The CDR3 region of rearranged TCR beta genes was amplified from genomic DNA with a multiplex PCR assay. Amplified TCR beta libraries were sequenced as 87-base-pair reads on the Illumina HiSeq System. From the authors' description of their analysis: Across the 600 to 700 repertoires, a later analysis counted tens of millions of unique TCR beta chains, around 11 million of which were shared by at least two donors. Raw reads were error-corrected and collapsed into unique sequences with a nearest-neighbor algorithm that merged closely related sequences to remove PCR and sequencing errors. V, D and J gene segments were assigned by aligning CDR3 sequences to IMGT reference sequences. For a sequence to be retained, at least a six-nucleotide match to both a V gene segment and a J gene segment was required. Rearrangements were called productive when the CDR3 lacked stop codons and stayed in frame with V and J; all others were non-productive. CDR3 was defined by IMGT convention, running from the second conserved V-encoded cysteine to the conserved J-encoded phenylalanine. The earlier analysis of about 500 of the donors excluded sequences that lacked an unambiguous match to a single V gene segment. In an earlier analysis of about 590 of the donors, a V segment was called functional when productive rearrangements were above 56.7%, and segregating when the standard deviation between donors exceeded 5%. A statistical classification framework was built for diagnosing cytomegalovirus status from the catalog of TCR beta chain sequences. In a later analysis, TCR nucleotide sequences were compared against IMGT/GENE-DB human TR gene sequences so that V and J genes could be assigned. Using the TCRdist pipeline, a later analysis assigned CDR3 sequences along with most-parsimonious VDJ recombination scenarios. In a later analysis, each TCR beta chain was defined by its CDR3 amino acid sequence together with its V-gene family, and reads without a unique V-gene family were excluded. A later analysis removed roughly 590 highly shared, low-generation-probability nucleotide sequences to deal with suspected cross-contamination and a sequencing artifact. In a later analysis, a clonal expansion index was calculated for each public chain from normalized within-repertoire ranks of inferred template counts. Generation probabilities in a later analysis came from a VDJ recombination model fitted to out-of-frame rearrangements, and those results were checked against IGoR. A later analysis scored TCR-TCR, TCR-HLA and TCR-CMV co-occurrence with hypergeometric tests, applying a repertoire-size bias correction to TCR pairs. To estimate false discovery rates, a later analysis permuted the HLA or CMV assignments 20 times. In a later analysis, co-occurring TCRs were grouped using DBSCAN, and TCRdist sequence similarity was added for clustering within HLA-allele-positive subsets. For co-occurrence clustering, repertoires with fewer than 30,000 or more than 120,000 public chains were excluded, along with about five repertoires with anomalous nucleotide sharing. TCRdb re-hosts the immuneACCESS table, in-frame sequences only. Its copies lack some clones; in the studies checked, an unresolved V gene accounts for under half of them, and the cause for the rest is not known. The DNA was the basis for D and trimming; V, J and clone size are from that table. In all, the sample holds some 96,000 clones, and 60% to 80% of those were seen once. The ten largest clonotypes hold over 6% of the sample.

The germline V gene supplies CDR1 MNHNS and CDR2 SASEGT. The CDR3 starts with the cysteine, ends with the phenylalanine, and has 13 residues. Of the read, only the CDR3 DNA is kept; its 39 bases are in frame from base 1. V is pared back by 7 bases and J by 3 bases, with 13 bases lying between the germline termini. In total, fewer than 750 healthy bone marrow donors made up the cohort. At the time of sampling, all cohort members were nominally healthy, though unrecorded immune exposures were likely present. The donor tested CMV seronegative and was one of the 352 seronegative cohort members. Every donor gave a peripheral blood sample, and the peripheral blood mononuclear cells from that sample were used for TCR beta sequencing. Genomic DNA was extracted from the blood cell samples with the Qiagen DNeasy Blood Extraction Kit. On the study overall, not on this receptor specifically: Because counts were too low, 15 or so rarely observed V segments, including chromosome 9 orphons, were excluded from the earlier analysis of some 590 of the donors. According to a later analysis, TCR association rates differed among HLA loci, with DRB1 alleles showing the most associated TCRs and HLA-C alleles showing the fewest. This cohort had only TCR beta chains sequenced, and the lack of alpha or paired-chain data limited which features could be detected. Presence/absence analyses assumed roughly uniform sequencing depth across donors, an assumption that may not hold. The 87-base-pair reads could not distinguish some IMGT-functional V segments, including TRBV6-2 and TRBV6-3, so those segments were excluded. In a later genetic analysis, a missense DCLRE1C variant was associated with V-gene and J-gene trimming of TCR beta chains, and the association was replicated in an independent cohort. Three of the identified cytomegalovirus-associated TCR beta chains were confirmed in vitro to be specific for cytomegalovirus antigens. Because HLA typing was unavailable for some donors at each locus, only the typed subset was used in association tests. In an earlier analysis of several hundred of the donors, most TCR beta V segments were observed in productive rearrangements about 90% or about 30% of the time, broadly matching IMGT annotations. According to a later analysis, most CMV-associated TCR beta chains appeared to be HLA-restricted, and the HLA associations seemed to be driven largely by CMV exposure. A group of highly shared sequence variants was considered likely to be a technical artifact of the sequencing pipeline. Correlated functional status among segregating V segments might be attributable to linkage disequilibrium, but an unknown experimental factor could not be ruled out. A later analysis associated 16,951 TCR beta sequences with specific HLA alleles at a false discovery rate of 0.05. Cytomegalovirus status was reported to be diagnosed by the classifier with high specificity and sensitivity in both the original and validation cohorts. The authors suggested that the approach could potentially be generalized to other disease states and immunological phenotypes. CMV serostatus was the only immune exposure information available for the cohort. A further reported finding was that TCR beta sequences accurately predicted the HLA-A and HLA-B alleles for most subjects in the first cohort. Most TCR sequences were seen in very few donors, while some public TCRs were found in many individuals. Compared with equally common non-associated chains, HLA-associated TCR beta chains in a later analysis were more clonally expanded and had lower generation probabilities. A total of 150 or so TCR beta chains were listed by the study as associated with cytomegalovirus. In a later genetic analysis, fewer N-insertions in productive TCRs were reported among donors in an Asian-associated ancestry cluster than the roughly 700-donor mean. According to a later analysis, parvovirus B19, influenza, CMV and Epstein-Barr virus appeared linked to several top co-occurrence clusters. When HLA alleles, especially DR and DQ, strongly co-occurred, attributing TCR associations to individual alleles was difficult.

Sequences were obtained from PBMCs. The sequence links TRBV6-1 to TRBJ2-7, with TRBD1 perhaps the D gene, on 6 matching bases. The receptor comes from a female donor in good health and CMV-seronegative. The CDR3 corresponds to CASTQGWFYEQYF. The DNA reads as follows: TGTGCCAGCACGCAGGGGTGGTTCTACGAGCAGTACTTC.